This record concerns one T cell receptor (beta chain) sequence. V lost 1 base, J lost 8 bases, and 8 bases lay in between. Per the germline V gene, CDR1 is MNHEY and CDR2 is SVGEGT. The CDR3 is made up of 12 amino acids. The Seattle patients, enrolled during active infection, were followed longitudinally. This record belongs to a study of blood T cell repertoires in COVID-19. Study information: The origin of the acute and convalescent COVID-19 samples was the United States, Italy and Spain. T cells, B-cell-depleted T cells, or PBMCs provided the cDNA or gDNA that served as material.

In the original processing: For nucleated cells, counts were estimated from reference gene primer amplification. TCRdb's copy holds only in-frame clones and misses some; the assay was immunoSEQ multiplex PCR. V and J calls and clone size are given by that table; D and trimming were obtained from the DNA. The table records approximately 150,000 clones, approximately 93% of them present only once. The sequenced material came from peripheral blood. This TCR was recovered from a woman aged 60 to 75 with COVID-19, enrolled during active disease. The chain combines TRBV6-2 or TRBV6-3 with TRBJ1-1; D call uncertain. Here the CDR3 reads CASSYWAGEAFF. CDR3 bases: TGTGCCAGCAGTTACTGGGCAGGCGAAGCTTTCTTT.